This T cell receptor beta chain originates from a study of cytomegalovirus exposure and HLA in healthy donors. Study-wide results and limits: There were reportedly fewer N-insertions in an Asian-associated ancestry cluster than the approximately 600-donor mean, in a later analysis.

The CDR3 loop spans 16 amino acids. Germline-derived CDR1 and CDR2 are MGHRA and YSYEKL. J gave up 2 bases and V 0 bases, and 5 bases lay outside the gene matches. In the case of this clone: Antigen unknown.

PCR amplification relied on 60 Vbeta primers (plus 13 Jbeta primers). Measured with immunoSEQ multiplex PCR; TCRdb has only the in-frame clones, and not every one. The sample contains 140,000 to 150,000 clones, roughly 70% of which appear only once. The sample taken for sequencing was PBMCs. This TCR derives from a man aged 30 to 45 in good health and CMV-seronegative. The V call is TRBV4-1, the J call TRBJ1-1; TRBD1 agrees at 8 bases. DNA for the CDR3: TGCGCCAGCAGCCAAGACAGGACAGGGACAAACACTGAAGCTTTCTTT. Translating gives CASSQDRTGTNTEAFF.